Below, 4 T cell receptor beta chains from the same sample are listed, as sequenced in a study of T-cell reconstitution after alpha-beta-depleted transplantation in children. Unique molecular identifiers featured in how the TCRbeta library was prepared. TCRdb re-called the PCR reads with MiXCR, one entry per CDR3 protein. In the table there are hundreds of thousands of distinct CDR3 sequences, approximately 20% of which are singletons. Sequencing was performed on PBMCs from the stem cell graft donor, taken from the stem cell graft. The receptors shown here come from a human donor who donated a stem cell graft to a child with acute lymphoblastic leukemia.

This clonotype has more than one count but fewer than ten. The chain couples TRBV28 to TRBJ1-1; D is ambiguous. The CDR3 has 12 residues. Germline lookup yields CDR1 MDHEN and CDR2 SYDVKM. V was pared by 8 bases and J by 2 bases, with 9 bases between. The CDR3 DNA reads as TGTGCCAGCCGAGGGCCCAACACTGAAGCTTTCTTT. Residues: CASRGPNTEAFF.

The chain has TRBV18 and TRBJ2-3, with 11 bases fitting TRBD2. The CDR3 has 17 amino acids. CDR1 and CDR2 from the germline V gene are KGHSH and LQKENI. The V and J ends lost 3 bases and 4 bases, in that order; junction bases with no gene match: 9. The DNA of the CDR3 is TGTGCCAGCTCACCTCCTTCTCTAGCGGGAGGTGCAGATACGCAGTATTTT. Its protein product is CASSPPSLAGGADTQYF. The variable domain in full, with the rest retrieved from reference TRBV18 and TRBJ2-3, is NAGVMQNPRHLVRRRGQEARLRCSPMKGHSHVYWYRQLPEEGLKFMVYLQKENIIDESGMPKERFSAEFPKEGPSILRIQQVVRGDSAAYFCASSPPSLAGGADTQYFGPGTRLTVL.

This chain links TRBV29-1 with TRBJ2-5, with TRBD2 identical over 11 bases. Germline CDR1 reads SQVTM; CDR2 reads ANQGSEA. The trim removed 5 bases at V and 5 bases at J, leaving 10 bases unmatched. This CDR3 is built from 15 residues. The CDR3: CSVSGVAGGQETQYF. CDR3 in DNA: TGCAGCGTTTCGGGCGTAGCGGGAGGGCAGGAGACCCAGTACTTC.

This clonotype was counted a few times. The chain has TRBV29-1 and TRBJ2-7; D possibly corresponds to TRBD1 (7 bases). In germline, CDR1 is SQVTM, CDR2 ANQGSEA. The length of the CDR3 is 12 residues. Between the trimmed V and J ends, which lost 7 bases and 6 bases, there was a span of 16 bases. CDR3 region: CSAGPQGGEQYF. CDR3 DNA sequence: TGCAGCGCCGGACCCCAGGGGGGCGAGCAGTACTTC.